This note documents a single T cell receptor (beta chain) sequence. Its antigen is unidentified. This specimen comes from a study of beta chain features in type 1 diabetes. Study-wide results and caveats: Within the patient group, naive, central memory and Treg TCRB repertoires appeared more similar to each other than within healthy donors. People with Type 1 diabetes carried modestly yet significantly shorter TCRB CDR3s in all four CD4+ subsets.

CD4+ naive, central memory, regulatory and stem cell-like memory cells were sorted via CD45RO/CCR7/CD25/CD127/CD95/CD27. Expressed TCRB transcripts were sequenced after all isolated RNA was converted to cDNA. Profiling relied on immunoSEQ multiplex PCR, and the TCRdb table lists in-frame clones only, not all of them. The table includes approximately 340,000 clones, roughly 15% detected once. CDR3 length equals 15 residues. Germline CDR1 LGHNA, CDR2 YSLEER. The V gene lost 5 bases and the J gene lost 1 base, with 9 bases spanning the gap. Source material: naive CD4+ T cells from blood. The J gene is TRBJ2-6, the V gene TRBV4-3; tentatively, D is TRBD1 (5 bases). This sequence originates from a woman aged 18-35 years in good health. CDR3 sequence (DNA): TGCGCCAGCAGCGCCCGGACATCTGGGGCCAACGTCCTGACTTTC. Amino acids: CASSARTSGANVLTF.